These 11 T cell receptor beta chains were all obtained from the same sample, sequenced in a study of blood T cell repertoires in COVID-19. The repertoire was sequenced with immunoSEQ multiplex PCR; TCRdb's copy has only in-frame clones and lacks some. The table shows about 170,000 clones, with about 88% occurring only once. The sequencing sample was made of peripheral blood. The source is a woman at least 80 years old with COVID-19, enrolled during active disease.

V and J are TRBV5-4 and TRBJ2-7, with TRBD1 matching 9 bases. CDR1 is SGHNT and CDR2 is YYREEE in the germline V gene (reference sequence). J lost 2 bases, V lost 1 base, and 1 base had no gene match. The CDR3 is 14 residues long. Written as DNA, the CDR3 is TGTGCCAGCAGCTTGCGACAGGGGGCCTACGAGCAGTACTTC. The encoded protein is CASSLRQGAYEQYF.

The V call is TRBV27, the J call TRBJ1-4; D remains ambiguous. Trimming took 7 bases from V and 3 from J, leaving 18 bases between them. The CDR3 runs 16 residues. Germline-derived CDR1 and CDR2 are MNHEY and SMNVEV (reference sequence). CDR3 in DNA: TGTGCCAGCACCGAGGCCGCACCTGCGGCTAATGAAAAACTGTTTTTT. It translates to CASTEAAPAANEKLFF.

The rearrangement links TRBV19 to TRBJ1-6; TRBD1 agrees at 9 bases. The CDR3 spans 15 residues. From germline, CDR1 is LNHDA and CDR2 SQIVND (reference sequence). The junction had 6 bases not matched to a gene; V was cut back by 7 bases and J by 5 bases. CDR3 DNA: TGTGCCAGTACCCGGACAGGGGTAAATAATTCACCCCTCCACTTT. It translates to CASTRTGVNNSPLHF.

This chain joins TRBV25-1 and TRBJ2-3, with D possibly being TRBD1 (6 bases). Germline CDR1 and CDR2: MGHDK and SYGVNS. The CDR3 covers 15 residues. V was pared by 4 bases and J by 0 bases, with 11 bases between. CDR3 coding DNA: TGTGCCAGCAGTGGCACAGGGCCTAGCACAGATACGCAGTATTTT. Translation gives CASSGTGPSTDTQYF.

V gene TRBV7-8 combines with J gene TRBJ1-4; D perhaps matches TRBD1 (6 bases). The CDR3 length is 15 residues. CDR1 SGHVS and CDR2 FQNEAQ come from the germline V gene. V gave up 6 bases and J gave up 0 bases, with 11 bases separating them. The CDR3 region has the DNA TGTGCCAGCAGAAGGGACACCTCAACTAATGAAAAACTGTTTTTT. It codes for CASRRDTSTNEKLFF.

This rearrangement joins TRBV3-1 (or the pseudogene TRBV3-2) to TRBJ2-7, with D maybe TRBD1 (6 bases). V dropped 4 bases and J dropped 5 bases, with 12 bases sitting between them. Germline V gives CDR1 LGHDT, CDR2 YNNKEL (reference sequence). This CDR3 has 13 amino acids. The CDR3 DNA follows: TGTGCCAGCAGCCGGGGGACATACCACGAGCAGTACTTC. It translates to CASSRGTYHEQYF.

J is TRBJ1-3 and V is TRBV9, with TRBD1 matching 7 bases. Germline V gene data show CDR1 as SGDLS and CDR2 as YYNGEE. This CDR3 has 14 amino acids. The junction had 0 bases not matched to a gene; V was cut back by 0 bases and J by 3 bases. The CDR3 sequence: CASSVGQGGNTIYF. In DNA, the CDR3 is TGTGCCAGCAGCGTAGGACAGGGTGGAAACACCATATATTTT.

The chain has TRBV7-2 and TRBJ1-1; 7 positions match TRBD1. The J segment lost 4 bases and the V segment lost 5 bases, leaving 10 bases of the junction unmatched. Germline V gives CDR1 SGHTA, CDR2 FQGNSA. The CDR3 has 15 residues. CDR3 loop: CASSPLTGAVTEAFF. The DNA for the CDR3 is TGTGCCAGCAGCCCCCTTACAGGGGCGGTCACTGAAGCTTTCTTT.

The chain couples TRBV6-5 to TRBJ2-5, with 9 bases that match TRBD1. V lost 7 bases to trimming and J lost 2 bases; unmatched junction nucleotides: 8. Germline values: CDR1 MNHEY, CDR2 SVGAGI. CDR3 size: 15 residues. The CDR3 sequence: CASTDRGGGQETQYF. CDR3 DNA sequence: TGTGCCAGCACGGACAGGGGTGGAGGGCAAGAGACCCAGTACTTC.

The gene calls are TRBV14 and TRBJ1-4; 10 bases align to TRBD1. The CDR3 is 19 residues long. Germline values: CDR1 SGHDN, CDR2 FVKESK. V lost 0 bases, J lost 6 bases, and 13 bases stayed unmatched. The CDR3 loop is CASSQDRVDRGLRHEKLFF. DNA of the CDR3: TGTGCCAGCAGCCAAGACAGGGTTGACAGGGGGCTACGTCATGAAAAACTGTTTTTT.

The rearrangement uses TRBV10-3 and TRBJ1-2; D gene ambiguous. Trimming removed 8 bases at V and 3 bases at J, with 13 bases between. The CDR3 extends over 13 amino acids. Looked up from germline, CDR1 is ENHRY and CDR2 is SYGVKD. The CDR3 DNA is TGTGCCATCGCTGATGGACTACACTATGGCTACACCTTC. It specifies CAIADGLHYGYTF.